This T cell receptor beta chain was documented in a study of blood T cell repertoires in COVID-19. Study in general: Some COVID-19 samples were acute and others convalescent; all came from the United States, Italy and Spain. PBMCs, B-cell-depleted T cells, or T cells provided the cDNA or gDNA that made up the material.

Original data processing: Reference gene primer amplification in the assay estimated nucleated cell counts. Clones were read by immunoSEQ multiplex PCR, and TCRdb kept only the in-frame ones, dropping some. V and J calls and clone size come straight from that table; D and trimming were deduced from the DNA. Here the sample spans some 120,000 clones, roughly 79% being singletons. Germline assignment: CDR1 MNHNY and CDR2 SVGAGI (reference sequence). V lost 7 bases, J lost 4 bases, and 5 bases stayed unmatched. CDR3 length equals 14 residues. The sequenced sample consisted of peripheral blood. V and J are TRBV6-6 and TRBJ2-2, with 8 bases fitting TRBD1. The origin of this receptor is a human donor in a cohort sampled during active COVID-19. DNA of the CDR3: TGTGCCAGCATGGACAGGGTGGGCACCGGGGAGCTGTTTTTT. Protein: CASMDRVGTGELFF.